This TCR beta chain emerged from a study of CXCR3-negative and CXCR3-positive naive CD8 T cells. The CDR3 length is 16 residues. Germline V gene data show CDR1 as SGHRS and CDR2 as YFSETQ. Libraries were UMI-labeled 5' RACE TRB cDNA. Reprocessing the 5' RACE reads, TCRdb reports a single entry for every CDR3 protein and omits DNA. The listing contains approximately 83,000 distinct CDR3 sequences. The receptor was derived from a human donor in good health. Some clones in this sample may be carry-over from other donors' samples. The chain links TRBV5-1 to TRBJ2-1; the TRBD2 assignment by TCRdb is unverifiable without DNA. Sequencing used naive CXCR3- CD8+ T cells from blood. The subset is: CD45RO-CCR7+CD27+CD95- naive CD8+ T cells lacking CXCR3 (TNR3-). CDR3 loop: CASSILAGGRYNEQFF.